This T cell receptor beta chain came from a study of spatial heterogeneity in lung cancer. Single TCR cDNA molecules each had their own unique molecular identifier. One entry per CDR3 protein results from TCRdb running MiXCR on the 5' RACE reads. The data show about 38,000 distinct CDR3 sequences, with around 5.2% seen just once and just over 25% held by the top ten. In this sample, this clonotype turned up many times. What it binds is unknown. Whole-study findings and limits: The appearance of ubiquitous expanded tumor TCRs in blood was greater at resection than follow-up.

Germline assignment: CDR1 LGHNA and CDR2 YNFKEQ. CDR3 length: 14 amino acids. V was cut by 1 base and J by 2 bases, with 8 bases left in between. The time point here: sample taken at primary tumor resection. There were 72 donors, all of them untreated patients with early-stage non-small cell lung cancer. Whole RNA was taken from tumor, nontumor lung or frozen PBMC; it was then sequenced unsorted. The sample here was PBMCs, taken at surgery. V usage is TRBV4-2 and J usage is TRBJ1-2; D is unclear. This sequence was found in a female donor with early-stage non-small cell lung cancer. CDR3 sequence reads: CASSQGSANYGYTF. The CDR3 coding sequence is TGTGCCAGCAGCCAAGGGTCGGCAAACTATGGCTACACCTTC.